Each of the 7 T cell receptor beta chains below was sequenced from the same sample in a study of graft-versus-host responses after intestinal transplantation (dated by TCRdb to the early 2020s). The library was prepared using the immunoSEQ multiplex PCR assay. Here the immuneACCESS table is served through TCRdb, limited to in-frame sequences with V and J called. Missing clones are a known gap in these copies; in checked studies unresolved V genes cover under half, and the rest lacks a known reason. The sample includes about 86,000 clones, with 88% observed a single time. The ten largest clones represent more than 0.25% of the sample. Sample time point, as interpreted from the label and publication: cells obtained before transplantation from donor or recipient. For these TCRs, the target antigens are not known. Here the sequenced sample was unstimulated CD4+ T cells sorted from spleen or lymph node cells, taken before transplant. The receptors were gathered from a human donor who was the organ donor for an intestinal transplant.

The V and J genes are TRBV5-4 and TRBJ2-5; D gene ambiguous. Trimming took 0 bases from V and 7 from J, leaving 16 bases between them. Germline loops: CDR1 SGHNT, CDR2 YYREEE (reference sequence). The CDR3 is made up of 15 amino acids. CDR3: CASSLGALPPGTQYF. For the CDR3, the DNA is TGTGCCAGCAGCTTGGGTGCACTGCCACCCGGGACCCAGTACTTC.

This clone was observed a few times. This chain links TRBV30 with TRBJ2-1, with TRBD2 matching over 13 bases. V was pared by 5 bases and J by 7 bases, with 14 bases of the junction left unmatched. This CDR3 is 17 amino acids long. Germline V gives CDR1 GTSNPN, CDR2 SVGIG (reference sequence). The DNA for the CDR3 is TGTGCCTGGGGACCGGGACACCGACTAGCGGGGGGTAATGAGCAGTTCTTC. Translation: CAWGPGHRLAGGNEQFF.

This clone was detected only a few times. The chain carries TRBV27 and TRBJ1-5, with unresolved D. Between the trimmed V and J ends, which lost 2 bases and 1 base, there was a span of 6 bases. From germline, CDR1 is MNHEY and CDR2 SMNVEV (reference sequence). This CDR3 is 14 amino acids long. The CDR3, as DNA: TGTGCCAGCAGTTTACATTTCAGCAATCAGCCCCAGCATTTT. This translates into CASSLHFSNQPQHF.

This chain uses TRBV6-5 with TRBJ2-3; D not certain. V was shortened by 2 bases and J by 3 bases, with 6 bases between the two germline ends. The CDR3 is 13 amino acids. CDR1 and CDR2 from the germline V gene are MNHEY and SVGAGI. In DNA, the CDR3 is TGTGCCAGCAGTTACACCAGGACAGATACGCAGTATTTT. The encoded protein is CASSYTRTDTQYF.

This clone showed up just a few times. The genes are TRBV5-6 and TRBJ2-7; tentative D call: TRBD2 (5 bases). Looked up from germline, CDR1 is SGHDT and CDR2 is YYEEEE. Trimming stripped 4 bases from V and 1 base from J, with 15 bases between. The CDR3 spans 15 residues. The CDR3 here is CASSLAGTVSYEQYF. The CDR3 DNA reads TGTGCCAGCAGCCTGGCGGGTACGGTATCCTACGAGCAGTACTTC.

This sequence joins TRBV2 and TRBJ1-2, with D perhaps TRBD1 (5 bases). CDR1 and CDR2 (germline): SNHLY, FYNNEI. This CDR3 comprises 16 residues. V was pared by 10 bases and J by 5 bases, with 26 bases between. CDR3 DNA sequence: TGTGCCACAGCTGCCCCCGCAGGGCAAGCGCGATATGGCTACACCTTC. It specifies CATAAPAGQARYGYTF.

As for this clone: An end of the junction differs from the germline gene, which may be a read error. The chain carries TRBV2 and TRBJ1-3, with a tentative D call TRBD1 (5 bases). CDR3 length equals 13 residues. The germline gives CDR1 SNHLY, CDR2 FYNNEI. CDR3 region: CASSEVGLSGYNF. The CDR3, as DNA: TGTGCCAGCAGTGAAGTAGGCCTTTCAGGGTATAATTTT.